This TCR beta chain was sequenced during a study of blood T cell repertoires in COVID-19. The wider study: T cells, B-cell-depleted T cells, or PBMCs provided the cDNA or gDNA that served as material.

V lost 3 bases and J lost 1; bases outside the gene matches: 2. Germline V CDR1 and CDR2: KGHSH, LQKENI. This CDR3 spans 14 amino acids. In assigning cohorts, the study relied on participant-reported clinical history. This clone has a single count. Different DNA sequences within this sample yield the same CDR3. TCRdb keeps only in-frame clones here, not all; method: immunoSEQ multiplex PCR. The table includes 160,000 or so clones, about four fifths detected once. Sample: PBMCs or T cells enriched from blood (not recorded which). J is TRBJ2-5 and V is TRBV18; 7 bases map to TRBD1. This receptor was identified in a woman in her sixties or seventies who had recovered from COVID-19. The CDR3 region is CASSPGQVQETQYF. The CDR3 DNA reads TGTGCCAGCTCACCTGGACAGGTCCAAGAGACCCAGTACTTC.